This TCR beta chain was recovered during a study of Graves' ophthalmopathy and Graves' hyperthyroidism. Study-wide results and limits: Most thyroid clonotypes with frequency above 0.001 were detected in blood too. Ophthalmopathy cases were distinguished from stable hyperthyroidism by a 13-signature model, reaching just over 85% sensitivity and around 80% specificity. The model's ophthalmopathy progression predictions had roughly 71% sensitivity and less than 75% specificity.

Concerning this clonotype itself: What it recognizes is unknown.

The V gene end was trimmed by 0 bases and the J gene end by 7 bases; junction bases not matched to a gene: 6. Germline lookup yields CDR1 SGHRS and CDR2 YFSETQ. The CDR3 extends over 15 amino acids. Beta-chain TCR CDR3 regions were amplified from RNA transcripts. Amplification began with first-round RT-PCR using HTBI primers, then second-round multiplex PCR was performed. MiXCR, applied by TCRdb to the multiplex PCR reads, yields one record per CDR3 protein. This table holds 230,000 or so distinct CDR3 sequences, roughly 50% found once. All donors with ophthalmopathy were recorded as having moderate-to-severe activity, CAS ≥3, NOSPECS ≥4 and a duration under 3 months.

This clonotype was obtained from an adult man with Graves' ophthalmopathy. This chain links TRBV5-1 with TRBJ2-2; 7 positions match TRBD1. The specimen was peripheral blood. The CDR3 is CASSLEAGGSGELFF. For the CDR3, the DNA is TGCGCCAGCAGCTTGGAAGCAGGGGGAAGCGGGGAGCTGTTTTTT.